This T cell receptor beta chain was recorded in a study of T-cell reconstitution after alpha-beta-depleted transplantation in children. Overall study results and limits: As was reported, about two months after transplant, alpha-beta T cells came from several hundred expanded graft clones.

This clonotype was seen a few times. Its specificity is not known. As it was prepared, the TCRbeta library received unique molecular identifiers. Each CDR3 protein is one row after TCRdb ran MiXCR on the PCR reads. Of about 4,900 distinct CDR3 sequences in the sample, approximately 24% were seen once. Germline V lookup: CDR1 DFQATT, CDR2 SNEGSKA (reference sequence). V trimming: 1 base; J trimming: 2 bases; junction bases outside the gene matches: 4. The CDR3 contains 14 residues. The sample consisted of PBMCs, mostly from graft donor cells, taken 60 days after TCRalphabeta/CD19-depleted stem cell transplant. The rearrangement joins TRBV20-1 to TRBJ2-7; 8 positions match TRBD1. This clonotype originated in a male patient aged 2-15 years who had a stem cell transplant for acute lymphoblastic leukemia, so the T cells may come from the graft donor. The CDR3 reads CSARGGQGPYEQYF. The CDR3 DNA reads TGCAGTGCTAGAGGAGGACAGGGCCCCTACGAGCAGTACTTC.